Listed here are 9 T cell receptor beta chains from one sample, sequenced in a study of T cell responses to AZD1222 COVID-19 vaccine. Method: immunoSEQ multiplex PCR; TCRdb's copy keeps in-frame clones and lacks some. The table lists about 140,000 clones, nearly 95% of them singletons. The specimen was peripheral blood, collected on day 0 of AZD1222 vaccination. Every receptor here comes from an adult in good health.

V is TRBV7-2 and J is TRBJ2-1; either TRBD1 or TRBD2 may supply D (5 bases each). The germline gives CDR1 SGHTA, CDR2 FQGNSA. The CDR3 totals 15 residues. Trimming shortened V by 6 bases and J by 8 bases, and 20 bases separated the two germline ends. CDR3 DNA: TGTGCCAGCAGTTCCTCGGGGCAGGGAGTGGATGAGCAGTTCTTC. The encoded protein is CASSSSGQGVDEQFF.

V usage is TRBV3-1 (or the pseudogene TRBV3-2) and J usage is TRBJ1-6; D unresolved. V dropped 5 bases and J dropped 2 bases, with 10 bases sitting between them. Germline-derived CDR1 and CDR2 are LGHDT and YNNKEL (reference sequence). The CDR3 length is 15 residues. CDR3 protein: CASSGGAAYNSPLHF. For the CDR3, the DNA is TGTGCCAGCAGCGGTGGTGCGGCCTATAATTCACCCCTCCACTTT.

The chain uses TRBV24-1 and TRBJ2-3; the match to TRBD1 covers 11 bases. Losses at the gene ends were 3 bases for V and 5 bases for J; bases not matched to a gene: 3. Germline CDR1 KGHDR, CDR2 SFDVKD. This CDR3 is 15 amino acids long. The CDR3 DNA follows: TGTGCCACCAGTGATCCGGGGACAGGGGGAGATACGCAGTATTTT. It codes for CATSDPGTGGDTQYF.

CDR3 DNA sequence: TGTGCCAGCACCTCCGGGACAGGGGCCCTAAGTGAAGCTTTCTTT. Its translation: CASTSGTGALSEAFF. V and J are TRBV6-5 and TRBJ1-1, with TRBD1 identical over 10 bases. The CDR3 covers 15 residues. Trimming took 7 bases from V and 7 from J; bases not matched to a gene: 12. Germline CDR1 and CDR2: MNHEY and SVGAGI.

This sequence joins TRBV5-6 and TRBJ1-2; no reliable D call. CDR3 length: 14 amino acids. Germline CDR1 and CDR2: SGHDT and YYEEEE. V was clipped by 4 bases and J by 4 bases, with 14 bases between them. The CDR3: CASSLPGITYGYTF. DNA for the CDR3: TGTGCCAGCAGCCTCCCGGGAATTACCTATGGCTACACCTTC.

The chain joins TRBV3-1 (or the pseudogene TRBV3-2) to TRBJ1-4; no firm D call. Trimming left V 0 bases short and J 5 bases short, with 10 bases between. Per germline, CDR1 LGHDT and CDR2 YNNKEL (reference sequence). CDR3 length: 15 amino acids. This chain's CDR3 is CASSQDGGVNEKLFF. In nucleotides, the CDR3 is TGTGCCAGCAGCCAAGATGGCGGCGTAAATGAAAAACTGTTTTTT.

The CDR3 sequence is CAWSVLGSYNSPLHF. CDR3 bases: TGTGCCTGGAGTGTCCTTGGCTCCTATAATTCACCCCTCCACTTT. The chain joins TRBV30 to TRBJ1-6; no clear D. Per germline, CDR1 GTSNPN and CDR2 SVGIG (reference sequence). Trimming removed 0 bases at V and 0 bases at J, with 6 bases between. CDR3 length: 15 residues.

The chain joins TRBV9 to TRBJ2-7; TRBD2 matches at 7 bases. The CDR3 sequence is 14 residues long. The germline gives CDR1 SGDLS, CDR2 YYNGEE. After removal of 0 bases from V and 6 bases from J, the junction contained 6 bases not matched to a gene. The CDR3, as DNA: TGTGCCAGCAGCGTAGAGGTGGGAGGGAGCGAGCAGTACTTC. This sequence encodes CASSVEVGGSEQYF.

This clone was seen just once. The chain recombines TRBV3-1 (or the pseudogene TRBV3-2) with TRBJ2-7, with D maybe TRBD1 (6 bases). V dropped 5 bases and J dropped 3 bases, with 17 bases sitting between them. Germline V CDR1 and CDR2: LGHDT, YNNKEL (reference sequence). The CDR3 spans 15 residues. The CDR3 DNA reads TGTGCCAGCAGCACGGACAGCCGACTATTCTACGAGCAGTACTTC. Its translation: CASSTDSRLFYEQYF.